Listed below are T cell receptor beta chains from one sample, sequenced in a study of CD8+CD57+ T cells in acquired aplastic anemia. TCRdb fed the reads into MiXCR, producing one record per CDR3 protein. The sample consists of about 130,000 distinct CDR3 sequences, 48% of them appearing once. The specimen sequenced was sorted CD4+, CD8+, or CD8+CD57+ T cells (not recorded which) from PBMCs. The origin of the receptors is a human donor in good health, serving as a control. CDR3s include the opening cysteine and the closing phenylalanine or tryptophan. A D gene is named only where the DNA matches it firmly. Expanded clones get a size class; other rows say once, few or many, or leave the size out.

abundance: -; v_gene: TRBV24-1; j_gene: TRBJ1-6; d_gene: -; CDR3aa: CATESNSPLHF; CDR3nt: TGTGCCACCGAGAGCAATTCACCCCTCCACTTT
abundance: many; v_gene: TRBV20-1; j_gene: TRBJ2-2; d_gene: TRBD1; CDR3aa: CSARFGTGSTGELFF; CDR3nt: TGCAGTGCTAGATTTGGGACAGGGTCCACCGGGGAGCTGTTTTTT
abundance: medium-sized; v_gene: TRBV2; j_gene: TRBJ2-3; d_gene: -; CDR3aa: CASRGAGDTQYF; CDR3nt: TGTGCCAGCAGGGGGGCAGGAGATACGCAGTATTTT
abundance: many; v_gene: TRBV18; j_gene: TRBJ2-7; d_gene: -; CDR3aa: CASSPSQEEQYF; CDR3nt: TGTGCCAGCTCACCTAGCCAGGAAGAGCAGTACTTC
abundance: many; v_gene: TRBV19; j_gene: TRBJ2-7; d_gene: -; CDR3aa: CASRRAGGDYEQYF; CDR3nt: TGTGCCAGTCGGCGGGCAGGGGGGGACTACGAGCAGTACTTC
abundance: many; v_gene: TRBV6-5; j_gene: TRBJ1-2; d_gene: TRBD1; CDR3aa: CASSSTQGFGYTF; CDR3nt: TGTGCCAGCAGTTCTACACAGGGGTTTGGCTACACCTTC
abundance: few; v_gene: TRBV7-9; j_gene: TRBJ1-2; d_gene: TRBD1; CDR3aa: CASSQSRQGIYGCTF; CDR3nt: TGTGCCAGCAGCCAAAGTCGACAGGGGATCTATGGCTGCACCTTC
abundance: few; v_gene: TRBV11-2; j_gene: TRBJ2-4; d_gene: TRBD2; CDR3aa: CASSLSGTARRAKNIQYF; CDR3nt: TGTGCCAGCAGCTTAAGCGGGACTGCGCGTCGGGCCAAAAACATTCAGTACTTC
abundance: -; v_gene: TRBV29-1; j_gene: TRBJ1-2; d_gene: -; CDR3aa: CSVETLGEGNHGYTF; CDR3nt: TGCAGCGTTGAAACCCTAGGGGAAGGCAACCATGGCTACACCTTC
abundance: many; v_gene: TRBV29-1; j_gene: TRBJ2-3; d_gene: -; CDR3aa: CSVEHPPGLSTDTQYF; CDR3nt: TGCAGCGTTGAACACCCCCCAGGGTTAAGCACAGATACGCAGTATTTT
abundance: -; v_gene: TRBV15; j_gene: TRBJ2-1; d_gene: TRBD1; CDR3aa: CATSRARDRANEQFF; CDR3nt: TGTGCCACCAGCAGAGCCCGGGACAGGGCCAATGAGCAGTTCTTC
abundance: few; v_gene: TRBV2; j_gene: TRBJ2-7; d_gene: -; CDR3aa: CASSESGAEQYF; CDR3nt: TGTGCCAGCAGTGAATCAGGGGCCGAGCAGTACTTC
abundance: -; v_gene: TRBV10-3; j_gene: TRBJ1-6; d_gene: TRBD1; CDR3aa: CAISPDRGANSPLHF; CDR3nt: TGCGCCATCAGCCCCGACAGGGGCGCGAATTCACCCCTCCACTTT
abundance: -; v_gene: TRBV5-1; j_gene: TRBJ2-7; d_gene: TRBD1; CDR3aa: CASSWLDRVSSYEQYF; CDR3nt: TGCGCCAGCAGCTGGCTGGACAGGGTGTCCTCCTACGAGCAGTACTTC
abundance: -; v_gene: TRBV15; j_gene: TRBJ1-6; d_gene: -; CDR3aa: CATRGKYNSPLHF; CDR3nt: TGTGCCACCCGGGGAAAGTATAATTCACCCCTCCACTTT
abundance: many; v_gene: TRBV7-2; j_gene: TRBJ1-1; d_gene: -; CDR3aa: CASSFFLDGENTEAFF; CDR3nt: TGTGCCAGCAGCTTCTTCCTTGACGGAGAGAACACTGAAGCTTTCTTT
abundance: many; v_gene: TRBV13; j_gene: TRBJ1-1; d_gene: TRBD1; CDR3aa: CASSLGSGTGRVNTEAFF; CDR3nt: TGTGCCAGCAGCTTAGGATCGGGGACAGGGCGGGTGAACACTGAAGCTTTCTTT
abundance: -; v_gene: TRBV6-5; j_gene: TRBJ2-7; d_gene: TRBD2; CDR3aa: CASSYGLAGGYSYEQYF; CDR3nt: TGTGCCAGCAGTTATGGACTAGCGGGGGGGTACTCCTACGAGCAGTACTTC
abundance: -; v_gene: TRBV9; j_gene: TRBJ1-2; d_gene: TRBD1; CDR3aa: CASSQAGTGHGHTF; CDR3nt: TGTGCCAGCAGCCAAGCCGGGACAGGGCATGGCCACACCTTC
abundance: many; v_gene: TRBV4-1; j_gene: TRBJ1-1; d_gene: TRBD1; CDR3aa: CASSQLSGGTEAFF; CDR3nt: TGCGCCAGCAGCCAGCTCTCAGGGGGCACTGAAGCTTTCTTT
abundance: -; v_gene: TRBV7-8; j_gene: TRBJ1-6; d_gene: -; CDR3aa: CASSSGNYNSPLHF; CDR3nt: TGTGCCAGCAGCTCCGGCAACTATAATTCACCCCTCCACTTT
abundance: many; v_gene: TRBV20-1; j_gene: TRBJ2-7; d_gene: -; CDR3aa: CSAFSSGTTYEQYF; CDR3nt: TGCAGTGCTTTCAGTTCCGGGACCACCTACGAGCAGTACTTC
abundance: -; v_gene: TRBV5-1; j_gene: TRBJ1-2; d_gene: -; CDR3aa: CASSLVAGPGDGYTF; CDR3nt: TGCGCCAGCAGCTTGGTCGCTGGGCCGGGGGATGGCTACACCTTC
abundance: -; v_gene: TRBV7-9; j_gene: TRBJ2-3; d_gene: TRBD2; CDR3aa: CASRDSVAGSNEQYF; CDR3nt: TGTGCCAGCAGGGATTCGGTAGCGGGGAGCAATGAGCAGTATTTT
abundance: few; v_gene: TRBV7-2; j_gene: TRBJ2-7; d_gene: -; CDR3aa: CASSPSGGPYEQYF; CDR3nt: TGTGCCAGCAGCCCTTCTGGCGGACCCTACGAGCAGTACTTC
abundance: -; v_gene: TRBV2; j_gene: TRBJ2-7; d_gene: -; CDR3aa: CASSEVVGGQGPYEQYF; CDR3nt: TGTGCCAGCAGTGAAGTTGTGGGGGGCCAAGGTCCCTACGAGCAGTACTTC
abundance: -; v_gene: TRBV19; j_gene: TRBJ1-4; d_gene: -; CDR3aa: CASSIRGLNEKLFF; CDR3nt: TGTGCCAGTAGTATCAGGGGACTCAATGAAAAACTGTTTTTT
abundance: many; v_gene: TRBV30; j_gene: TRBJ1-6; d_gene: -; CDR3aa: CAWNPLSSYNSPLHF; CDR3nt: TGTGCCTGGAACCCCCTAAGCTCCTATAATTCACCCCTCCACTTT
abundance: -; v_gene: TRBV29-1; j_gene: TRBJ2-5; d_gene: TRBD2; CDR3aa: CSVGLAGVGETQYF; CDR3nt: TGCAGCGTCGGACTAGCGGGAGTCGGGGAGACCCAGTACTTC
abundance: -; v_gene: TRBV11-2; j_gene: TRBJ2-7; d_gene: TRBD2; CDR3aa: CASSLPSGTSGGSYEQYF; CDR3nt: TGTGCCAGCAGCCTCCCATCCGGGACTAGCGGGGGGTCCTACGAGCAGTACTTC
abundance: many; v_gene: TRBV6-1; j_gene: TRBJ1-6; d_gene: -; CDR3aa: CASAVGPSSNSPLHF; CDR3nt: TGTGCCAGCGCAGTGGGACCTTCCTCCAATTCACCCCTCCACTTT
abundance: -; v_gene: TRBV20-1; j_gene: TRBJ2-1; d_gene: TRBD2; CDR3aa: CSASDGLAGGPDEQFF; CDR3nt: TGCAGTGCTTCGGACGGACTAGCGGGGGGGCCCGATGAGCAGTTCTTC
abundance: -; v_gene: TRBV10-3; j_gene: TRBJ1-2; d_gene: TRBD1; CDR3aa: CAIRPGQELYGYTF; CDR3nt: TGTGCCATCAGACCGGGACAGGAACTATATGGCTACACCTTC
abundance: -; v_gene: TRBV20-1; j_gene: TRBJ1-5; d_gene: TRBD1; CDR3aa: CSARDSTGGDQPQHF; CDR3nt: TGCAGTGCTAGAGATTCAACAGGGGGGGATCAGCCCCAGCATTTT
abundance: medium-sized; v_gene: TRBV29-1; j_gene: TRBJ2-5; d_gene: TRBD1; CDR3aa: CSVARDRGELETQYF; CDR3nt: TGCAGCGTTGCCCGGGACAGGGGGGAGTTAGAGACCCAGTACTTC
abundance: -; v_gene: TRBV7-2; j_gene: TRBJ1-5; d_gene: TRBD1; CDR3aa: CASSTDRVQPQHF; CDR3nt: TGTGCCAGCAGCACGGACAGGGTCCAGCCCCAGCATTTT
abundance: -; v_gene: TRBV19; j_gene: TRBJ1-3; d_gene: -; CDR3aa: CASSMVAGNTIYF; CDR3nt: TGTGCCAGTAGTATGGTGGCGGGAAACACCATATATTTT
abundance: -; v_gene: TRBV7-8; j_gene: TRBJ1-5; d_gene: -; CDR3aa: CASSLDANQPQHF; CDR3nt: TGTGCCAGCAGCTTAGACGCCAATCAGCCCCAGCATTTT
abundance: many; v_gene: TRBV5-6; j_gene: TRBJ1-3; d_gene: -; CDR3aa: CASSLDRGNTIYF; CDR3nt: TGTGCCAGCAGCTTGGATAGGGGAAACACCATATATTTT
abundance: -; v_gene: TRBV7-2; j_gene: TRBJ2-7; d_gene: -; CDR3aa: CACSLGQTYEQYF; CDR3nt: TGTGCCTGCAGCTTAGGGCAGACCTACGAGCAGTACTTC
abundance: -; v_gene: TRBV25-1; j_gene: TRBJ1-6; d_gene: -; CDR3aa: CASSEFGLSSPLHF; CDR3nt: TGTGCCAGCAGTGAATTTGGATTATCCTCACCCCTCCACTTT
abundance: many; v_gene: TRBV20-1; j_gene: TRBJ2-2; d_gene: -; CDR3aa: CSASASGYKVTGELFF; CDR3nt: TGCAGTGCTAGCGCGTCAGGGTATAAGGTCACCGGGGAGCTGTTTTTT
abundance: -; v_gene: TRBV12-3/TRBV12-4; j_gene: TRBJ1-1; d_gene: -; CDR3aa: CASILAGANTEAFF; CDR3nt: TGTGCCAGCATCCTGGCAGGGGCCAACACTGAAGCTTTCTTT
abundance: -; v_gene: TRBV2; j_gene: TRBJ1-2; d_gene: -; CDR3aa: CASSDLDSSNYGYTF; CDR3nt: TGTGCCAGCAGTGATCTCGACAGTTCTAATTATGGCTACACCTTC
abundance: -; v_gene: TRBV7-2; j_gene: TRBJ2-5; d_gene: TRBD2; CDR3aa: CASSPRVLAGVETQYF; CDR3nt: TGTGCCAGCAGCCCAAGGGTACTAGCGGGGGTGGAGACCCAGTACTTC
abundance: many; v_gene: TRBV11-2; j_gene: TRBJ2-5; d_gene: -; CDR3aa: CASSLVTEDFLGGKETQYF; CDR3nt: TGTGCCAGCAGCTTAGTTACTGAGGACTTTCTAGGGGGTAAAGAGACCCAGTACTTC
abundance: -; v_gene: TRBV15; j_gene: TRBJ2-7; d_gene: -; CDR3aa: CATSIRLFGSYEQYF; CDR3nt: TGTGCCACCAGCATCCGACTGTTTGGCTCCTACGAGCAGTACTTC
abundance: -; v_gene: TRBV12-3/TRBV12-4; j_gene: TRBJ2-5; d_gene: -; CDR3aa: CASSLRQQETQYF; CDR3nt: TGTGCCAGCAGTTTGCGACAGCAAGAGACCCAGTACTTC
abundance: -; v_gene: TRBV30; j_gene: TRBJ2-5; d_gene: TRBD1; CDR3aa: CAWSGRDREYF; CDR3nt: TGTGCCTGGAGTGGCCGGGACAGAGAGTACTTC
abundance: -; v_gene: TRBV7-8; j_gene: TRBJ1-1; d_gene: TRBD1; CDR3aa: CAIDRGGNTEAFF; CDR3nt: TGTGCCATCGACAGGGGCGGGAACACTGAAGCTTTCTTT
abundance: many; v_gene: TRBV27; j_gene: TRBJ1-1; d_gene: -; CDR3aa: CASTDNMNTEAFF; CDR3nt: TGTGCCAGCACGGATAATATGAACACTGAAGCTTTCTTT
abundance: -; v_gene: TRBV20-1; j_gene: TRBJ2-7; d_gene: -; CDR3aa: CSATDRLYEQYF; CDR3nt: TGCAGTGCCACCGACCGCCTCTACGAGCAGTACTTC
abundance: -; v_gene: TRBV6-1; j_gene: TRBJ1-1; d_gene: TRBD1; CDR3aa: CASRLRGEEAFF; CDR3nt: TGTGCCAGCAGGCTCAGGGGGGAAGAAGCTTTCTTT
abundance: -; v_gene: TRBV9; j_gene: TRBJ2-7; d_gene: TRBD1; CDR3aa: CASSVHDWDRGWEQYF; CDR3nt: TGTGCCAGCAGCGTCCATGATTGGGACAGGGGTTGGGAGCAGTACTTC
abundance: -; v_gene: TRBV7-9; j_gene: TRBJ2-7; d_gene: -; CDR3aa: CASSSVGTYEQYF; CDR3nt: TGTGCCAGCAGCTCAGTGGGGACCTACGAGCAGTACTTC
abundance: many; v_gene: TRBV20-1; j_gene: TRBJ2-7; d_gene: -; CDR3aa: CSASGGEGYYEQYF; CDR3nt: TGCAGTGCTAGTGGGGGTGAGGGGTACTACGAGCAGTACTTC
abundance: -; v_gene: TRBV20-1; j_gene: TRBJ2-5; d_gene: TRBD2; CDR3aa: CSATASGGALETQYF; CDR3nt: TGCAGTGCGACGGCTAGCGGGGGGGCGTTGGAGACCCAGTACTTC